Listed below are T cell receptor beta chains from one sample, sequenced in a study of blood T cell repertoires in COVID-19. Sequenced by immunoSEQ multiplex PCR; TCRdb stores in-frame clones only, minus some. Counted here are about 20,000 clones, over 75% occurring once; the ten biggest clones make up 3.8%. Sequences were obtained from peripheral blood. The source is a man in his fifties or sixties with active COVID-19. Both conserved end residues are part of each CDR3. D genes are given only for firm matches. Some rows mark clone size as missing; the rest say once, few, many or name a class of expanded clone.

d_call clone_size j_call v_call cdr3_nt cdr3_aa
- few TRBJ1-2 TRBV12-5 TGTGCTAGTGGTTCCCGCCGGGGGACGGGCTACACCTTC CASGSRRGTGYTF
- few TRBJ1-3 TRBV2 TGTGCCAGCAGTCCGACCCCCGACAGATATGGAAACACCATATATTTT CASSPTPDRYGNTIYF
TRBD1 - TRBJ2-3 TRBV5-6 TGTGCCAGCAGCTTCTTCCGGGACAGGGGGATCAGGGCAGATACGCAGTATTTT CASSFFRDRGIRADTQYF
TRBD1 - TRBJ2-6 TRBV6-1 TGTGCCAGCAGTGGGACCCTATTGACAGGGTTGGCCAACGTCCTGACTTTC CASSGTLLTGLANVLTF
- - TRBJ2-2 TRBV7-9 TGTGCCAGCCGATCTAGCTCTGGGGAGCTGTTTTTT CASRSSSGELFF
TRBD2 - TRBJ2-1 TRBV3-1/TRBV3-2 TGTGCCAGCAGCCAAGGACTAGCCGATGAGCAGTTCTTC CASSQGLADEQFF
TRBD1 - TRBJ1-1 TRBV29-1 TGCAGCGTAGGGGGCCTAAGCACTGAAGCTTTCTTT CSVGGLSTEAFF
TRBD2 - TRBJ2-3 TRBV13 TGTGCCAGCAGCCCCGGACTAGCGACCACAGATACGCAGTATTTT CASSPGLATTDTQYF
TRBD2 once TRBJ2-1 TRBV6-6 TGTGCCAGCAGTCCCCATAGCGGACTAGCAGCCTACAATGAGCAGTTCTTC CASSPHSGLAAYNEQFF
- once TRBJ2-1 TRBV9 TGTGCCAGCAGCGTAGAGGGGACTTCGTACAATGAGCAGTTCTTC CASSVEGTSYNEQFF
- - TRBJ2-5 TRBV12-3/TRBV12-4 TGTGCCAGCAGGGGACTCGGGGAGACCCAGTACTTC CASRGLGETQYF
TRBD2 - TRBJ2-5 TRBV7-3 TGTGCCAGCAGCCCTGGGACTAGTGAGACCCAGTACTTC CASSPGTSETQYF
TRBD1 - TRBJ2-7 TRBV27 TGTGCCAGCACCACGGCAGGGGGCTTCGACGAGCAGTACTTC CASTTAGGFDEQYF
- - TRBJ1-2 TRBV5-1 TGCGCCAGCAGCGACGGACAGTCAACGAATGGCTACACCTTC CASSDGQSTNGYTF
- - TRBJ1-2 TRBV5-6 TGTGCCAGCAGCCCCACTGACAGGCCCAACTATGGCTACACCTTC CASSPTDRPNYGYTF
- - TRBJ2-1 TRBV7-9 TGTGCCAGCAGCTCTAACTTGGGGGGACAGTTCTTC CASSSNLGGQFF
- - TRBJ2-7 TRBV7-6 TGTGCCAGCAGCTTAGTCAGGGAATTAGGGTCCTACGAGCAGTACTTC CASSLVRELGSYEQYF